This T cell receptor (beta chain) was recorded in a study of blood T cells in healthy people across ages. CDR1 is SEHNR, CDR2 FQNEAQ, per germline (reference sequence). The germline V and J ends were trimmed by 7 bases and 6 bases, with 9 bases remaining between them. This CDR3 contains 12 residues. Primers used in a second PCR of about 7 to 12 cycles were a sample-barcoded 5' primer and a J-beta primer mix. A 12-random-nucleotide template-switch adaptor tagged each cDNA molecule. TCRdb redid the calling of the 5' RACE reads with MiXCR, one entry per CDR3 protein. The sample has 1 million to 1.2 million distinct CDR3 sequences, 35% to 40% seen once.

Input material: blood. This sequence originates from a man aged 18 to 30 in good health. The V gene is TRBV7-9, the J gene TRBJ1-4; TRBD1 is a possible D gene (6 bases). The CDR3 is CASTQGYEKLFF. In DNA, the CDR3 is TGTGCCAGCACCCAGGGGTATGAAAAACTGTTTTTT.